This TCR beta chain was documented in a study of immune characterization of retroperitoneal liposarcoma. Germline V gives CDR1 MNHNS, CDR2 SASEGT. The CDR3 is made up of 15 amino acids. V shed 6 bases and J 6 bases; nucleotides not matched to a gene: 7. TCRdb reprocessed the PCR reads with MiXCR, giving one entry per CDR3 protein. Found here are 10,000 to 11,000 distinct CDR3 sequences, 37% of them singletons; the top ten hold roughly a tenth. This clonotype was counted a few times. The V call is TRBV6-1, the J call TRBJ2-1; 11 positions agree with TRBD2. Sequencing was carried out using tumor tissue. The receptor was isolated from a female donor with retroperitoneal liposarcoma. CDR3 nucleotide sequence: TGTGCCAGCAGATTCTCCGGGACTAGCGGCAATGAGCAGTTCTTC. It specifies CASRFSGTSGNEQFF.